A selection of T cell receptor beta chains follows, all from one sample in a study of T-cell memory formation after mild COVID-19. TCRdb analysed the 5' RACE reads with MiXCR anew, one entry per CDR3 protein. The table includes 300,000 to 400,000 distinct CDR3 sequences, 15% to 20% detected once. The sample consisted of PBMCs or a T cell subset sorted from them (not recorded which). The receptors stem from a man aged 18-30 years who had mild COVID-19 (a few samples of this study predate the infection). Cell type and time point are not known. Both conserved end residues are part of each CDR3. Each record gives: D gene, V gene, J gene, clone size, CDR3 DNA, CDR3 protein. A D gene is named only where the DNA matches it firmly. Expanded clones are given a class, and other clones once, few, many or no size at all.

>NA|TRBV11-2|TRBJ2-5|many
TGTGCCAGCAGCTTTGGTGCCCAAGAGACCCAGTACTTC
CASSFGAQETQYF
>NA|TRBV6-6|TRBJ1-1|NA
TGTGCCAGCAGTTACACGATCGGACACACTGAAGCTTTCTTT
CASSYTIGHTEAFF
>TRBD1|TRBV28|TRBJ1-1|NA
TGTGCCAGCAGTTTTGACCCCTCTGACAGGGATACTCTGAAGGCTTTCTTT
CASSFDPSDRDTLKAFF
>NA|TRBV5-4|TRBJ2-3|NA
TGTGCCAGCAGCTGGGGGGGCGGGGCGACAGATACGCAGTATTTT
CASSWGGGATDTQYF
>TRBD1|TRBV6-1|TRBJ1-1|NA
TGTGCCAGCAGTGAGTACGCAGGGGGAATGGGCACTGAAGCTTTCTTT
CASSEYAGGMGTEAFF
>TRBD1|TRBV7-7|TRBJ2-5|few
TGTGCTAGCAGCTTAGTACAGGGGGAGAGAGAGACCCAGTACTTC
CASSLVQGERETQYF
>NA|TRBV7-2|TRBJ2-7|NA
TGTGCCAGCAGCTTAGGAGGAAGTTGGGAGCAGTACTTC
CASSLGGSWEQYF
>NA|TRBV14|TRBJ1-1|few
TGTGCCAGCAGCCACCTGACGAACACTGAAGCTTTCTTT
CASSHLTNTEAFF
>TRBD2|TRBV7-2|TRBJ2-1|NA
TGTGCCAGCAGCGCACGACTAGCGGGGTCCAATGAGCAGTTCTTC
CASSARLAGSNEQFF
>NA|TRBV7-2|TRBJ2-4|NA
TGTGCCAGCAGCCTACCGGGACCCATTCAGTACTTC
CASSLPGPIQYF
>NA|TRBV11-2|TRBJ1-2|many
TGTGCCAGCAGCTTTCGGGATGGCTACACCTTC
CASSFRDGYTF
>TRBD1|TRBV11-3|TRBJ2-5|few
TGTGCCAGCAGCTTAAATCGAGGACAGGGGGCTGGAGATCGGTATGAGACCCAGTACTTC
CASSLNRGQGAGDRYETQYF
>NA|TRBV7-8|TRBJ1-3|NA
TGTGCCACCGCAAACTCTGGAAACACCATATATTTT
CATANSGNTIYF
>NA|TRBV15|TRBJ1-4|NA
TGTGCCACCACTCGCAACGGGGGAGAAAAACTGTTTTTT
CATTRNGGEKLFF
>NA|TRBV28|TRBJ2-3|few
TGTGCCAGCAGTGACCATCAGAGGGATACGCAGTATTTT
CASSDHQRDTQYF
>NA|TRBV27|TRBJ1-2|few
TGTGCCAGCACCCCCTCTTGGGGGGGTGGTAACTATGGCTACACCTTC
CASTPSWGGGNYGYTF
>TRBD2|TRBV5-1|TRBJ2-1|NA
TGCGCCAGCAGCTTGGAGGCGGCGGGGGTCTACAATGAGCAGTTCTTC
CASSLEAAGVYNEQFF
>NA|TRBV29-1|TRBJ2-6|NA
TGCAGCGTTGCGGTTTCTGGGGCCAACGTCCTGACTTTC
CSVAVSGANVLTF
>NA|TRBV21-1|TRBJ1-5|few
TGTGCCAGCAGGAACCGACAGGGACTTAATCAGCCCCAGCATTTT
CASRNRQGLNQPQHF
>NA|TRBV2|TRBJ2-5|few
TGTGCCAGCAGTTCCGGACGGAAAGAGACCCAGTACTTC
CASSSGRKETQYF
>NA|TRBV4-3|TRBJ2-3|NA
TGCGCCAGCAGCCAAGAAGGGGGAGCAGGAGATACGCAGTATTTT
CASSQEGGAGDTQYF
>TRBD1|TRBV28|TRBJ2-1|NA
TGTGCCAGCGACCAACCATTCAGGGGGTCCTACAATGAGCAGTTCTTC
CASDQPFRGSYNEQFF
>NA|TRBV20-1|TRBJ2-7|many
TGCAGTGCTAGTGGGGATCCTTTTGGGCAGTACTTC
CSASGDPFGQYF
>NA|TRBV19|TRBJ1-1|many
TGTGCCAGTAGTATAGATCGAAGGTGGACTGAAGCTTTCTTT
CASSIDRRWTEAFF
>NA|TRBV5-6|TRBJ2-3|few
TGTGCCAGCAGCTTGAAGCCAGATACGCAGTATTTT
CASSLKPDTQYF
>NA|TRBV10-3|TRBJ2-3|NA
TGTGCCACCTCATACCGACGGGGCATTAGGAACCAGAGTACGCAGTATTTT
CATSYRRGIRNQSTQYF
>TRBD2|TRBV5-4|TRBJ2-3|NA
TGTGCCAGCAGCCTGATGAGCGGGGGACGTACAGATACGCAGTATTTT
CASSLMSGGRTDTQYF
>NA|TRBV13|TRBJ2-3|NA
TGTGCCAGCAACGCAGGCGGGACAGATACGCAGTATTTT
CASNAGGTDTQYF
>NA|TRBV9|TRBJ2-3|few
TGTGCCAGCAGCGTAGTTGGTGGGGGGGATACGCAGTATTTT
CASSVVGGGDTQYF
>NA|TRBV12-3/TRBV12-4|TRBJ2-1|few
TGTGCCAGCAGTTCTGCTAATTTAGCCTACAATGAGCAGTTCTTC
CASSSANLAYNEQFF
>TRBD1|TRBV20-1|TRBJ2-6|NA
TGCAGTGCTAGCCGACAGGGAGCTGGGGCCAACGTCCTGACTTTC
CSASRQGAGANVLTF
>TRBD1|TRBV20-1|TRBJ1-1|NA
TGCAGTGCAAACAGGGGATCGAGGAACACTGAAGCTTTCTTT
CSANRGSRNTEAFF
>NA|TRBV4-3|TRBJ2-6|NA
TGCGCCAGCCGCCGGTCTGGGGCCAACGTCCTGACTTTC
CASRRSGANVLTF
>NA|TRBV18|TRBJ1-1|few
TGTGCCAGCCAGGGGACGGAGGGGACTGAAGCTTTCTTT
CASQGTEGTEAFF
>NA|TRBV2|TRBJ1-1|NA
TGTGCCAGCACTGTGGAACTGAACACTGAAGCTTTCTTT
CASTVELNTEAFF
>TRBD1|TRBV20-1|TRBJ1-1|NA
TGCAGTGCTAGGGGACAGGGTGCCACTGAAGCTTTCTTT
CSARGQGATEAFF
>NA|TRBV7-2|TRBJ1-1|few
TGTGCCAGCAGCTTTGATTGGGGCAGGATGAACCCTGAAGCTTTCTTT
CASSFDWGRMNPEAFF
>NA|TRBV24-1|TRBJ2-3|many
TGTGCCACCAGTGAAGCCGGGGAAGCAGATACGCAGTATTTT
CATSEAGEADTQYF
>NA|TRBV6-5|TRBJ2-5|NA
TGTGCCAGCTCCGCCCAGGTACAAGAGACCCAGTACTTC
CASSAQVQETQYF
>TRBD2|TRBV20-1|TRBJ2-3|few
TGCAGTGATTCCCTAGCGGGAGGCGCAGATACGCAGTATTTT
CSDSLAGGADTQYF
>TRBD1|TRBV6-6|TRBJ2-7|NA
TGTGCCAGCAGAACGGGACAGAGTTACGAGCAGTACTTC
CASRTGQSYEQYF
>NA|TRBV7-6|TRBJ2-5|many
TGTGCCAGCAGCATGGGACGGCAAGAGACCCAGTACTTC
CASSMGRQETQYF
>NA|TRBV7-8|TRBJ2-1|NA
TGTGCCAGCAGCCTACGCAATGAGCAGTTCTTC
CASSLRNEQFF
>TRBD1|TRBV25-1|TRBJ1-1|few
TGTGCCAGCAGGGACAGGGGGCGAAATGAAGCTTTCTTT
CASRDRGRNEAFF
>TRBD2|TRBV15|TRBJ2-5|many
TGTGCCACCAGCCCTGGACTAGCGGGGCAAGAGACCCAGTACTTC
CATSPGLAGQETQYF
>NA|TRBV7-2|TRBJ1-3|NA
TGTGCCAGCAGCTTGGCCGGGACAATCAGGCCCGGAAACACCATATATTTT
CASSLAGTIRPGNTIYF
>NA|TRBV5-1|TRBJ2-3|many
TGTGCCAGCAGCTTGGTAGATACGCAGTATTTT
CASSLVDTQYF
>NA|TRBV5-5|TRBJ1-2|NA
TGTGCCAGCAGCTTAGGTCCAGGGCTCTATGGCTACACCTTC
CASSLGPGLYGYTF